This TCR beta chain was found in a study of blood T cell repertoires in COVID-19. Overall study context: Acute and convalescent COVID-19 samples came from the United States, Italy and Spain. Sources were T cells, B-cell-depleted T cells, or PBMCs; the material itself was cDNA or gDNA.

Trimming removed 3 bases from V and 3 bases from J; junction bases left unmatched: 11. The germline CDR1 and CDR2 sequences are SGHNT and YYREEE (reference sequence). The CDR3 contains 17 residues. Authors' processing steps: Amplification with reference gene primers provided the estimates of nucleated cell counts. Profiled with immunoSEQ multiplex PCR; TCRdb holds only in-frame clones, not every one. V, J and clone size are taken as reported in that table, and D and trimming were inferred from the DNA itself. Among about 210,000 clones listed, approximately 91% were seen once. Sequenced: peripheral blood. The chain uses TRBV5-4 and TRBJ2-3; TRBD2 matches 9 bases. The source of this sequence is a woman in her 40s with acute or convalescent COVID-19. The CDR3 loop is CASSSTRGGAWTDTQYF. The CDR3 nucleotides read TGTGCCAGCAGCTCAACACGCGGGGGGGCCTGGACAGATACGCAGTATTTT.